A single sample gave rise to the 30 T cell receptor beta chains below, sequenced in a study of early T cells in non-severe SARS-CoV-2 infection. MiXCR, run by TCRdb on the 5' RACE reads, gives a single entry per CDR3 protein. The sample holds about 34,000 distinct CDR3 sequences, around 6.9% seen once. This specimen was whole blood, taken at baseline. These receptors were taken from an adult who was a healthcare worker with PCR-confirmed SARS-CoV-2 infection or an uninfected control (not recorded which).

This chain connects TRBV5-1 to TRBJ2-7, with TRBD1 matching over 7 bases. The CDR3 sequence is 15 residues long. J gave up 0 bases and V 0 bases, and 3 bases lay outside the gene matches. The germline gives CDR1 SGHRS, CDR2 YFSETQ. In nucleotides, the CDR3 is TGCGCCAGCAGCTTGGCACCAGGGGGCTCCTACGAGCAGTACGTC. Its protein product is CASSLAPGGSYEQYV.

This clonotype was seen many times. The V call is TRBV7-6, the J call TRBJ2-1, with a possible D match to TRBD1 (5 bases). This CDR3 is built from 14 residues. V lost 2 bases and J 4 bases, leaving 9 bases between the germline ends. Germline V gene data show CDR1 as SGHVS and CDR2 as FNYEAQ. CDR3 DNA: TGTGCCAGCAGCTTAAAGGACACTTACAATGAGCAGTTCTTC. Encoded protein: CASSLKDTYNEQFF.

This rearrangement joins TRBV19 to TRBJ1-5, with D possibly matching TRBD1 (5 bases). This CDR3 is built from 16 residues. Per the germline V gene, CDR1 is LNHDA and CDR2 is SQIVND (reference sequence). This chain's CDR3 is CASRLWGTQSNQPQHF. CDR3 bases: TGTGCTAGTCGTCTATGGGGGACGCAGAGCAATCAGCCCCAGCATTTT. The whole variable domain, filled in from reference TRBV19 and TRBJ1-5, reads DGGITQSPKYLFRKEGQNVTLSCEQNLNHDAMYWYRQDPGQGLRLIYYSQIVNDFQKGDIAEGYSVSREKKESFPLTVTSAQKNPTAFYLCASRLWGTQSNQPQHFGDGTRLSIL.

This clonotype was observed at least ten times. The genes are TRBV5-6 and TRBJ1-5, with 7 bases fitting TRBD1. CDR1 and CDR2 from the germline V gene are SGHDT and YYEEEE. The CDR3 runs 12 residues. With V trimmed by 4 bases and J by 9 bases, 4 bases remained unmatched. CDR3 residues: CASSGRQGPQHF. In DNA, the CDR3 is TGTGCCAGCAGCGGACGACAGGGGCCCCAGCATTTT.

This clonotype showed up just a few times. This rearrangement joins TRBV7-9 to TRBJ1-6; 8 nucleotides align to TRBD1. The CDR3 runs 14 residues. V was pared by 3 bases and J by 10 bases, with 5 bases of the junction left unmatched. Germline CDR1 and CDR2: SEHNR and FQNEAQ (reference sequence). CDR3 bases: TGTGCCAGCAGCTTGACAGGGGAAAGGTCACCCCTCCACTTT. It translates to CASSLTGERSPLHF.

This clonotype was seen more than once but under ten times. The chain uses TRBV18 and TRBJ2-1; tentatively, D is TRBD1 (5 bases). This CDR3 is 19 amino acids long. The V gene lost 2 bases and the J gene lost 2 bases, with 22 bases spanning the gap. The germline V gene has CDR1 KGHSH and CDR2 LQKENI. In DNA, the CDR3 is TGTGCCAGCTCACCAAGTATATACAGGAACGAACTAACCTACAATGAGCAGTTCTTC. It specifies CASSPSIYRNELTYNEQFF.

This clonotype has at least ten counts. The rearrangement links TRBV7-3 to TRBJ2-5; D ambiguous. CDR3 size: 13 residues. V was clipped by 4 bases and J by 1 base, with 7 bases between them. Germline CDR1 reads SGHTA; CDR2 reads FQGTGA. This chain's CDR3 is CASSSSSQETQYF. In DNA form, the CDR3 reads TGTGCCAGCAGCTCGAGCTCCCAAGAGACCCAGTACTTC.

This clonotype was counted ten times or more. The rearrangement joins TRBV9 to TRBJ1-1, with 9 bases matching TRBD1. V was clipped by 4 bases and J by 3 bases; unmatched bases: 7. The CDR3 consists of 15 residues. CDR1 is SGDLS and CDR2 is YYNGEE in the germline V gene. The CDR3 region has the DNA TGTGCCAGCAGCCCTACAGGGGGCCGGGACACTGAAGCTTTCTTT. Protein product: CASSPTGGRDTEAFF.

The chain links TRBV9 to TRBJ2-3; no reliable D call. The CDR3 is made up of 14 amino acids. V lost 0 bases to trimming and J lost 2 bases, with 7 bases between them. The germline V gene encodes CDR1 SGDLS and CDR2 YYNGEE. For the CDR3, the DNA is TGTGCCAGCAGCGTAGAGGGCAACACAGATACGCAGTATTTT. This gives the protein CASSVEGNTDTQYF.

This rearrangement joins TRBV10-3 to TRBJ2-3; weak D call: TRBD2 (5 bases). The CDR3 has 16 residues. The V end lost 3 bases, the J end lost 1 base, and 14 bases lay between the germline ends. Per the germline V gene, CDR1 is ENHRY and CDR2 is SYGVKD. The CDR3 sequence is CAISESGGLGTDTQYF. In DNA, the CDR3 is TGTGCCATCAGTGAATCAGGAGGACTCGGCACAGATACGCAGTATTTT.

This clonotype showed up just a few times. The rearrangement uses TRBV20-1 and TRBJ2-2; 8 positions match TRBD2. The CDR3 length is 16 residues. V gave up 0 bases and J gave up 4 bases; unmatched junction bases: 7. The germline CDR1 and CDR2 sequences are DFQATT and SNEGSKA (reference sequence). The CDR3 DNA follows: TGCAGTGCTAGAGATTACGGGAGGGCGGGCACCGGGGAGCTGTTTTTT. Translation: CSARDYGRAGTGELFF.

This clonotype occurred a few times. The chain couples TRBV7-6 to TRBJ2-3; D remains ambiguous. Trimming left V 1 base short and J 3 bases short, with 11 bases between. Looked up from germline, CDR1 is SGHVS and CDR2 is FNYEAQ. There are 15 residues in the CDR3. CDR3 amino acids: CASSLDSPRTDTQYF. DNA of the CDR3: TGTGCCAGCAGCTTAGACAGCCCTAGGACAGATACGCAGTATTTT. Supplemented by reference TRBV7-6 and TRBJ2-3, the full variable domain reads GAGVSQSPRYKVTKRGQDVALRCDPISGHVSLYWYRQALGQGPEFLTYFNYEAQQDKSGLPNDRFSAERPEGSISTLTIQRTEQRDSAMYRCASSLDSPRTDTQYFGPGTRLTVL.

The sample holds a few counts of this clonotype. J is TRBJ2-1 and V is TRBV7-8; D is possibly TRBD1 or TRBD2 (5 bases each). Germline V gene data show CDR1 as SGHVS and CDR2 as FQNEAQ. Trimming left V 5 bases short and J 7 bases short, with 18 bases between. There are 15 residues in the CDR3. The CDR3 DNA reads TGTGCCAGCAGCCCTTCGACGGGGCTGGAAAATGAGCAGTTCTTC. Its protein product is CASSPSTGLENEQFF.

This clonotype was found many times. The chain has TRBV2 and TRBJ2-1, with D tentatively TRBD1 or TRBD2 (6 bases each). With 7 bases removed from V and 0 bases from J, the gap between germline ends came to 13 bases. Looked up from germline, CDR1 is SNHLY and CDR2 is FYNNEI. The CDR3 has 15 amino acids. The CDR3 nucleotides are TGTGCCAGCAAGGGGGGATCGAGCTCCTACAATGAGCAGTTCTTC. The encoded protein is CASKGGSSSYNEQFF.

This clonotype was recorded a few times. The chain combines TRBV5-1 with TRBJ1-1; 8 nucleotides agree with TRBD1. J lost 6 bases, V lost 1 base, and 8 bases had no gene match. This CDR3 is 15 amino acids long. The germline gives CDR1 SGHRS, CDR2 YFSETQ. The CDR3 reads CASSLMDRDSSEAFF. As DNA, the CDR3 is TGCGCCAGCAGCTTGATGGACAGGGACTCGTCTGAAGCTTTCTTT.

This clonotype showed up many times. The CDR3 reads CASRSQGAVTGELFF. The DNA for the CDR3 is TGTGCCAGCAGAAGTCAGGGGGCGGTCACCGGGGAGCTGTTTTTT. The chain couples TRBV7-6 to TRBJ2-2; TRBD1 matches 8 bases. This CDR3 spans 15 amino acids. V lost 6 bases to trimming and J lost 4 bases; unmatched junction nucleotides: 7. Germline V gene sequence: CDR1 SGHVS, CDR2 FNYEAQ.

This clonotype was counted many times. The chain employs TRBV7-2 and TRBJ2-1, with D uncertain. Between the trimmed V and J ends, which lost 5 bases and 5 bases, there was a span of 7 bases. The CDR3 loop spans 12 amino acids. Germline V gene lookup returns CDR1 SGHTA and CDR2 FQGNSA. The CDR3 nucleotides are TGTGCCAGCAGCCGCCGGGACAATGAGCAGTTCTTC. Residues: CASSRRDNEQFF. Drawing the rest from reference TRBV7-2 and TRBJ2-1, the complete variable domain is GAGVSQSPSNKVTEKGKDVELRCDPISGHTALYWYRQSLGQGLEFLIYFQGNSAPDKSGLPSDRFSAERTGGSVSTLTIQRTQQEDSAVYLCASSRRDNEQFFGPGTRLTVL.

This clonotype has ten or more counts. V gene TRBV28 combines with J gene TRBJ2-1; 8 bases are shared with TRBD1. With 2 bases clipped from V and 5 bases from J, the junction kept 5 bases outside the gene matches. Germline lookup yields CDR1 MDHEN and CDR2 SYDVKM. The CDR3 loop spans 15 amino acids. The CDR3 loop is CASSLARDRHNEQFF. The DNA of the CDR3 is TGTGCCAGCAGTTTAGCCCGGGACAGGCACAATGAGCAGTTCTTC.

This clonotype was seen at least ten times. The V and J genes are TRBV9 and TRBJ2-5, with 11 bases that match TRBD2. Germline CDR1 SGDLS, CDR2 YYNGEE. The CDR3 loop spans 16 amino acids. V shed 0 bases and J 4 bases; nucleotides not matched to a gene: 5. The chain's CDR3 is CASSVAPTSGAETQYF. The CDR3 DNA is TGTGCCAGCAGCGTAGCTCCGACTAGCGGGGCAGAGACCCAGTACTTC.

This clonotype was counted at least ten times. The V gene is TRBV28, the J gene TRBJ2-7, with D perhaps being TRBD1 or TRBD2 (5 bases each). Trimming removed 4 bases at V and 0 bases at J, with 16 bases between. The CDR3 sequence is 16 residues long. Germline assignment: CDR1 MDHEN and CDR2 SYDVKM. CDR3 DNA sequence: TGTGCCAGCAGTTACACTAGGGGAAAAAGCTCCTACGAGCAGTACTTC. It specifies CASSYTRGKSSYEQYF. Combining the CDR3 with reference TRBV28 and TRBJ2-7 gives the whole variable domain DVKVTQSSRYLVKRTGEKVFLECVQDMDHENMFWYRQDPGLGLRLIYFSYDVKMKEKGDIPEGYSVSREKKERFSLILESASTNQTSMYLCASSYTRGKSSYEQYFGPGTRLTVT.

This clonotype was found a few times. This sequence joins TRBV10-3 and TRBJ2-1; unclear D gene. Trimming removed 1 base from V and 1 base from J, with 2 bases in between. This CDR3 contains 13 residues. Germline CDR1 is ENHRY and CDR2 is SYGVKD. In nucleotides, the CDR3 is TGTGCCATCAGTGAGTGGTCCTACAATGAGCAGTTCTTC. Translating it yields CAISEWSYNEQFF.

This clonotype was seen at least ten times. The CDR3 reads CASRRSGQISGNTIYF. In DNA form, the CDR3 reads TGTGCCAGCAGACGATCGGGACAAATCTCTGGAAACACCATATATTTT. The V gene is TRBV12-3 or TRBV12-4, the J gene TRBJ1-3, with a weak D call TRBD1 (6 bases). Trimming left V 6 bases short and J 0 bases short, with 15 bases between. This CDR3 has 16 residues.

The chain is built from TRBV12-3 or TRBV12-4 and TRBJ2-3; 7 bases agree with TRBD1. The CDR3 is 15 residues long. Losses at the gene ends were 2 bases for V and 1 base for J; bases not matched to a gene: 3. The CDR3 sequence is CASSLRTGGTDTQYF. The CDR3 DNA reads as TGTGCCAGCAGTTTACGGACAGGAGGCACAGATACGCAGTATTTT.

The chain combines TRBV19 with TRBJ1-2, with 9 bases fitting TRBD1. After removal of 9 bases from V and 12 bases from J, the junction contained 17 bases not matched to a gene. This CDR3 is 14 amino acids long. CDR1 and CDR2 from the germline V gene are LNHDA and SQIVND (reference sequence). This chain's CDR3 is CASRTTGGLQRDTF. As DNA, the CDR3 is TGTGCCAGCCGGACGACAGGGGGTCTACAAAGGGACACCTTC.

This clonotype was seen repeatedly, ten times or more. The CDR3 DNA follows: TGTGCCAGCAGCCCGGGACAGCTGAGGACTGAAGCTTTCTTT. The encoded protein is CASSPGQLRTEAFF. This chain joins TRBV5-6 and TRBJ1-1, with 7 bases matching TRBD1. The CDR3 spans 14 residues. V gave up 4 bases and J gave up 5 bases; unmatched junction bases: 8. Germline loops: CDR1 SGHDT, CDR2 YYEEEE.

This clonotype was seen at least ten times. The rearrangement uses TRBV7-2 and TRBJ2-7; D unresolved. CDR1 is SGHTA, CDR2 FQGNSA, per germline. Trimming took 0 bases from V and 2 from J, leaving 8 bases between them. The CDR3 is 14 residues long. This CDR3 reads CASSLAPGTYEQYF. CDR3 sequence (DNA): TGTGCCAGCAGCTTAGCGCCCGGTACCTACGAGCAGTACTTC.

Notes on this clonotype: A much larger clone differs from this one at a single base, so this may be a read error. The rearrangement uses TRBV19 and TRBJ2-3; TRBD2 matches at 7 bases. With V trimmed by 4 bases and J by 2 bases, 12 bases remained unmatched. This CDR3 has 17 residues. Germline V CDR1 and CDR2: LNHDA, SQIVND (reference sequence). DNA for the CDR3: TGTGCCAGTAGTAGAGCGGGAAGGTCGGGGTTCACAGATACGCAGTATTTT. Translation gives CASSRAGRSGFTDTQYF.

This clonotype has a count of ten or more. The V call is TRBV7-9, the J call TRBJ1-1, with TRBD1 matching 7 bases. CDR3 size: 13 residues. The junction had 6 bases not matched to a gene; V was cut back by 5 bases and J by 6 bases. CDR1 and CDR2 (germline): SEHNR, FQNEAQ (reference sequence). CDR3 nucleotides: TGTGCCAGCAGCGTGCGACAGGGACCTGAAGCTTTCTTT. Its translation: CASSVRQGPEAFF.

This clonotype was seen ten or more times. The chain carries TRBV24-1 and TRBJ2-1; 7 bases map to TRBD1. Germline assignment: CDR1 KGHDR and CDR2 SFDVKD. The CDR3 is 15 amino acids. The ends lost 7 bases at V and 4 bases at J; junction bases unmatched: 9. For the CDR3, the DNA is TGTGCCACCAGGGGAACCGGGACAGAGTACAATGAGCAGTTCTTC. This gives the protein CATRGTGTEYNEQFF.

This clonotype was seen at least ten times. V gene TRBV6-6 combines with J gene TRBJ2-3; 8 bases map to TRBD2. The germline CDR1 and CDR2 sequences are MNHNY and SVGAGI (reference sequence). The V gene end was trimmed by 10 bases and the J gene end by 6 bases; junction bases not matched to a gene: 15. This CDR3 region has 15 residues. CDR3 nucleotides: TGTGCCACCACAAACAGGGCGGGAGGTTTGGATACGCAGTATTTT. This translates into CATTNRAGGLDTQYF.